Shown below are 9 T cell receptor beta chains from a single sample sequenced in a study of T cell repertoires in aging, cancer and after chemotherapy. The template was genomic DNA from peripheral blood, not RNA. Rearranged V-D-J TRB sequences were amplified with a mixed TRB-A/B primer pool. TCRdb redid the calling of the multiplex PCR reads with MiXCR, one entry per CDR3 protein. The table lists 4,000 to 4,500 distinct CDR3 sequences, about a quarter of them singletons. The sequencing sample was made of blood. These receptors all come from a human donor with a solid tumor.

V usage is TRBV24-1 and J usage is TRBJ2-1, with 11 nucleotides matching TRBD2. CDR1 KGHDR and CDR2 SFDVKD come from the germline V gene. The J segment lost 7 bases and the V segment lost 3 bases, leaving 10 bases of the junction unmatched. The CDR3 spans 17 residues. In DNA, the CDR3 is TGTGCCACCAGTGATCATAGACTAGCGGGGACGATTAATGAGCAGTTCTTC. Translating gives CATSDHRLAGTINEQFF.

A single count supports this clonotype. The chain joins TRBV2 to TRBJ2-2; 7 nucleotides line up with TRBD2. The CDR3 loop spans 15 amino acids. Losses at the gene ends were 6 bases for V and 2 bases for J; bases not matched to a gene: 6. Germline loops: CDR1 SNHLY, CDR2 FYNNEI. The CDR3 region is CASRQLAYNTGELFF. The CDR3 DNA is TGTGCCAGCAGGCAACTAGCGTATAACACCGGGGAGCTGTTTTTT. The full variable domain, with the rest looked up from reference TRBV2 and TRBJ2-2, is EPEVTQTPSHQVTQMGQEVILRCVPISNHLYFYWYRQILGQKVEFLVSFYNNEISEKSEIFDDQFSVERPDGSNFTLKIRSTKLEDSAMYFCASRQLAYNTGELFFGEGSRLTVL.

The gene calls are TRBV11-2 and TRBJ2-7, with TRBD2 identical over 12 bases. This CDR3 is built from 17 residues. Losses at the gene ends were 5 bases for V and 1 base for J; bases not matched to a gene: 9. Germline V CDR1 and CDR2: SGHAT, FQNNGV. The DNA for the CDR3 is TGTGCCAGCAGCCCCGGGACTAGCGGGTTGATGTCCTACGAGCAGTACTTC. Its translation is CASSPGTSGLMSYEQYF.

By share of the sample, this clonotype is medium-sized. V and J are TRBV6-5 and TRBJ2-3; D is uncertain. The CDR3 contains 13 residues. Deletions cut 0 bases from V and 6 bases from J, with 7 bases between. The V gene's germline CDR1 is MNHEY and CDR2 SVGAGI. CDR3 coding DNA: TGTGCCAGCAGTTACTCTCCACCGGATACGCAGTATTTT. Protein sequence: CASSYSPPDTQYF.

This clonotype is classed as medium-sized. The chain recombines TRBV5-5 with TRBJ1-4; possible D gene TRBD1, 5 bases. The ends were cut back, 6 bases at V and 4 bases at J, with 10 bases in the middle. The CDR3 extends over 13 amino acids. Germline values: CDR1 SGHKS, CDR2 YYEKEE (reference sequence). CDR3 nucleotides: TGTGCCAGCACCAGGGATCTTAATGAAAAACTGTTTTTT. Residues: CASTRDLNEKLFF.

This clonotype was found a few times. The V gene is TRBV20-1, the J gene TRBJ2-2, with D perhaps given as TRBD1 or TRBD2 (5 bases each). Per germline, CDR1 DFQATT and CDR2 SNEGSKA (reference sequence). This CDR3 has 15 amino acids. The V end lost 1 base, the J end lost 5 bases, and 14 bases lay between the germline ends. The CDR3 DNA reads TGCAGTGCTAGAGCCTCCGGGACGCGGACCGGGGAGCTGTTTTTT. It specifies CSARASGTRTGELFF.

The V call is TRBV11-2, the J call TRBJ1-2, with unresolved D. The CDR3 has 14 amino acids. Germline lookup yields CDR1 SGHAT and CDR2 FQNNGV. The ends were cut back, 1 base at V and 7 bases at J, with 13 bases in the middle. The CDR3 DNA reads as TGTGCCAGCAGCTTAGGCTATAACGAGGGTGGCTACACCTTC. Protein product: CASSLGYNEGGYTF.

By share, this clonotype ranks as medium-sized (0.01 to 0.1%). The CDR3 spells CASSRDRSSYEQYF. The CDR3 DNA sequence: TGTGCCAGCAGCCGGGACAGGAGCTCCTACGAGCAGTACTTC. The chain combines TRBV5-4 with TRBJ2-7; the match to TRBD1 covers 8 bases. The CDR3 has 14 amino acids. Germline assignment: CDR1 SGHNT and CDR2 YYREEE (reference sequence). V lost 4 bases to trimming and J lost 0 bases; unmatched junction nucleotides: 3. Drawing the rest from reference TRBV5-4 and TRBJ2-7, the complete variable domain is ETGVTQSPTHLIKTRGQQVTLRCSSQSGHNTVSWYQQALGQGPQFIFQYYREEENGRGNFPPRFSGLQFPNYSSELNVNALELDDSALYLCASSRDRSSYEQYFGPGTRLTVT.

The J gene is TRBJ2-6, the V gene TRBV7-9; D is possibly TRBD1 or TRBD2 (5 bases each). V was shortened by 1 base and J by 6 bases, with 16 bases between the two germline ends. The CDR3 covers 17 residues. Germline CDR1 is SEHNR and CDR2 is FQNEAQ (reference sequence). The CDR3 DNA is TGTGCCAGCAGCTTAGATGTATGGGGGTTAGTGGCCAACGTCCTGACTTTC. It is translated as CASSLDVWGLVANVLTF.